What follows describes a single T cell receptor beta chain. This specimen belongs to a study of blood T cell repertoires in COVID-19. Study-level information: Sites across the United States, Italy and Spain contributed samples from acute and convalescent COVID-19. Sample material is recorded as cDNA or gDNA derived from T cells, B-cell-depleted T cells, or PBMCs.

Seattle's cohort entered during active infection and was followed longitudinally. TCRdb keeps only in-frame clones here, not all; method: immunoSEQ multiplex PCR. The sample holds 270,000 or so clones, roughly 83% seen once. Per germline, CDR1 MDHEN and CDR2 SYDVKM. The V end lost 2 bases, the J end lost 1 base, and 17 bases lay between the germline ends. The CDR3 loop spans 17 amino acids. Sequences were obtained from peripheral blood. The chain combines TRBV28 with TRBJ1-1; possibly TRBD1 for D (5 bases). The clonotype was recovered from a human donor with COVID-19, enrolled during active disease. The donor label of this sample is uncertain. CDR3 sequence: CASSLHQGLSPNTEAFF. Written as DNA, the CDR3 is TGTGCCAGCAGTTTACATCAGGGCCTCTCGCCGAACACTGAAGCTTTCTTT.